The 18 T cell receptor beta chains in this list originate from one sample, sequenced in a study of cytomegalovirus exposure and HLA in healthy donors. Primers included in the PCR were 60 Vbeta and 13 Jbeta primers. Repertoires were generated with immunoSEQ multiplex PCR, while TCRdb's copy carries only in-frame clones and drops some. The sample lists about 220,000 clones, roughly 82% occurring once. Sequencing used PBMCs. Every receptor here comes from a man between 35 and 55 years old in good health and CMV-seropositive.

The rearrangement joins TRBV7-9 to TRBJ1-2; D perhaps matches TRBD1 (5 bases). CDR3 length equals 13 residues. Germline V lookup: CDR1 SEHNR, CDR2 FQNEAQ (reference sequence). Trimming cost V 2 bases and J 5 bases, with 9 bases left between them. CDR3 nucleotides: TGTGCCAGCAGCTTATTGGGGGGGTATGGCTACACCTTC. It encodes CASSLLGGYGYTF.

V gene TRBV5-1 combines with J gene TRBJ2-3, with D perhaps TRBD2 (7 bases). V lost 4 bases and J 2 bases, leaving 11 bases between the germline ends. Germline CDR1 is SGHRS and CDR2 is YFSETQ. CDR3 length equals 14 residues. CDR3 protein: CASSRGGPTDTQYF. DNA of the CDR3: TGCGCCAGCAGCCGCGGGGGCCCCACAGATACGCAGTATTTT.

The chain's CDR3 is CASTRGTVLNTEAFF. DNA of the CDR3: TGCGCCAGCACCCGGGGGACAGTACTGAACACTGAAGCTTTCTTT. The chain uses TRBV5-1 and TRBJ1-1; TRBD1 matches at 7 bases. The CDR3 contains 15 residues. Germline CDR1 reads SGHRS; CDR2 reads YFSETQ. Trimming took 6 bases from V and 0 from J; bases not matched to a gene: 8.

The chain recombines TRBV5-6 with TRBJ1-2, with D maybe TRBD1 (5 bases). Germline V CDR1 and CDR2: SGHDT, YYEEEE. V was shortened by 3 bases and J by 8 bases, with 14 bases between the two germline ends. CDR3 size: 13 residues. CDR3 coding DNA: TGTGCCAGCAGCTCCCCCAGGGCGAAAGGCTACACCTTC. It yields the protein CASSSPRAKGYTF.

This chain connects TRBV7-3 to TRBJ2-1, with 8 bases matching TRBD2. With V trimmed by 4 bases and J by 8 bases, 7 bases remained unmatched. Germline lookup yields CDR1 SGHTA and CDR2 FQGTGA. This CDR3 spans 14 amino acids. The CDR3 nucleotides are TGTGCCAGCAGCTGGACTAGCTCGGGCGATGAGCAGTTCTTC. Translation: CASSWTSSGDEQFF.

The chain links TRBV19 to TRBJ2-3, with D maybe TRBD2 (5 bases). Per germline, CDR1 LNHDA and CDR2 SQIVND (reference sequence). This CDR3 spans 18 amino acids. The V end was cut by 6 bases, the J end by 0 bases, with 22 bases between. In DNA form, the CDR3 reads TGTGCCAGTAGCCCTGTGGCCCTTACTGGCGGGAGCACAGATACGCAGTATTTT. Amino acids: CASSPVALTGGSTDTQYF.

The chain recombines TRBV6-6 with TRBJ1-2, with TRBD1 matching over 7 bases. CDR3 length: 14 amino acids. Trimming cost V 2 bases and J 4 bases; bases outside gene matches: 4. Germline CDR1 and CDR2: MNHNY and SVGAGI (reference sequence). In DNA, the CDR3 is TGTGCCAGCAGTTACCGGGACAGAACCTATGGCTACACCTTC. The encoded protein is CASSYRDRTYGYTF.

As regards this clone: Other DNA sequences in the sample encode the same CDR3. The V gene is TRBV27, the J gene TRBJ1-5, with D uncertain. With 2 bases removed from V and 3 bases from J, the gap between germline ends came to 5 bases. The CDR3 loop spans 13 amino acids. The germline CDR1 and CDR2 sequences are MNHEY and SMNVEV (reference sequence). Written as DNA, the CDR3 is TGTGCCAGCAGTTTAACAGCCAATCAGCCCCAGCATTTT. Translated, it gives CASSLTANQPQHF.

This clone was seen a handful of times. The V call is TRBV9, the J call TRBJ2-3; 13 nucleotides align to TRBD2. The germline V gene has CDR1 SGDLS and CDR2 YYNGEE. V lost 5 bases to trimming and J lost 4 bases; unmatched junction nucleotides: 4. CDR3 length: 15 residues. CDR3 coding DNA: TGTGCCAGCAGTCGGACTAGCGGGAGCCCAGATACGCAGTATTTT. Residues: CASSRTSGSPDTQYF.

CDR3 sequence: CASSPNGGNQPQHF. The CDR3 DNA reads TGTGCCAGCAGCCCTAACGGAGGAAATCAGCCCCAGCATTTT. The V and J genes are TRBV7-9 and TRBJ1-5; D ambiguous. The CDR3 is made up of 14 amino acids. Trimming took 5 bases from V and 4 from J, leaving 12 bases between them. Germline CDR1 and CDR2: SEHNR and FQNEAQ (reference sequence).

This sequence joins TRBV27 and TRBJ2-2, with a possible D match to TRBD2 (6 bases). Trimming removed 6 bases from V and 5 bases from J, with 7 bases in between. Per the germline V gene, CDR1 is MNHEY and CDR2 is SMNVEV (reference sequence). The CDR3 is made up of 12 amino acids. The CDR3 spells CASRLATGELFF. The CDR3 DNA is TGTGCCAGCAGACTAGCAACCGGGGAGCTGTTTTTT.

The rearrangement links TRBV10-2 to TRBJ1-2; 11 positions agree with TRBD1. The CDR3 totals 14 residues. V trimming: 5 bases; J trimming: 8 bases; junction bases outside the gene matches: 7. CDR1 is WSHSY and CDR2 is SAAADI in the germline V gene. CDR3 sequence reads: CASSSGQGASGYTF. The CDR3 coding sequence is TGCGCCAGCAGTTCTGGACAGGGGGCGAGCGGCTACACCTTC.

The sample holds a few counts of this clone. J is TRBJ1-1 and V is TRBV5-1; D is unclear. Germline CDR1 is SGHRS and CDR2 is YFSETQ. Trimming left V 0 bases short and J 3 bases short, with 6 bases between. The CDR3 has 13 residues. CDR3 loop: CASSLVGDTEAFF. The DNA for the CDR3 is TGCGCCAGCAGCTTGGTCGGGGACACTGAAGCTTTCTTT.

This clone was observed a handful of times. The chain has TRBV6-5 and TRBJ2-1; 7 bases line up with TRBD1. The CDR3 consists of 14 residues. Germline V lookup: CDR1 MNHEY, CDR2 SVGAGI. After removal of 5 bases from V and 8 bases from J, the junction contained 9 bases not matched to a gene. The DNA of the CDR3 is TGTGCCAGCAGTCGACAGGGCTCTAGGGATGAGCAGTTCTTC. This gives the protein CASSRQGSRDEQFF.

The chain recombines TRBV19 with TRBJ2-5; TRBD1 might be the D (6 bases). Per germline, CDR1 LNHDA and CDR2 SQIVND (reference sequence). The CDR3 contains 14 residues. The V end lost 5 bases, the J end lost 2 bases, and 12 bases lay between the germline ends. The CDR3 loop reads CASSAQGFQETQYF. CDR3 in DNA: TGTGCCAGTAGTGCCCAGGGGTTTCAAGAGACCCAGTACTTC.

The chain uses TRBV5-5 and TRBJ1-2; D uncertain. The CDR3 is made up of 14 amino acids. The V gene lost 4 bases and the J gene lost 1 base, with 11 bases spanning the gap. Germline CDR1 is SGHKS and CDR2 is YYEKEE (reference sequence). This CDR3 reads CASSLPELNYGYTF. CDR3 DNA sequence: TGTGCCAGCAGCCTGCCTGAACTTAACTATGGCTACACCTTC.

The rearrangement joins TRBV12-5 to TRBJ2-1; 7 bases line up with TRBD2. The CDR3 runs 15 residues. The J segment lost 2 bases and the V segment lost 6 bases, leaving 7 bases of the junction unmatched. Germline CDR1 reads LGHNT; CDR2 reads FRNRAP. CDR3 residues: CASGPSGATYNEQFF. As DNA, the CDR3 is TGTGCTAGTGGCCCAAGCGGGGCTACCTACAATGAGCAGTTCTTC.

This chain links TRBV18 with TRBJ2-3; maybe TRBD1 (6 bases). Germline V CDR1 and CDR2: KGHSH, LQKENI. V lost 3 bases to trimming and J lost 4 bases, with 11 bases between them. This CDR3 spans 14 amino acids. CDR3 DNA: TGTGCCAGCTCACCCGTACAGGGTGCAGATACGCAGTATTTT. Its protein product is CASSPVQGADTQYF.